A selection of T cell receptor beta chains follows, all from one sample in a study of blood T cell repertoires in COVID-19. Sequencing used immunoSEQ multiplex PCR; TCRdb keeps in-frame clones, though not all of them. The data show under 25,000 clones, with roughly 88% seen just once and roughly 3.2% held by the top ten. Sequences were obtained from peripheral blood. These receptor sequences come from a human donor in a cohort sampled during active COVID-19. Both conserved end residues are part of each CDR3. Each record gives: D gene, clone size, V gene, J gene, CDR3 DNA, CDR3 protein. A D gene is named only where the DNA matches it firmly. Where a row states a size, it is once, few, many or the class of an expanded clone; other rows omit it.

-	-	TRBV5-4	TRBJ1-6	TGTGCCAGCAGCTTGGGCGGGTCTCGTAATTCACCCCTCCACTTT	CASSLGGSRNSPLHF
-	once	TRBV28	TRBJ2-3	TGTGCCAGCAGTCCATTGAGGACAGTGAGCACAGATACGCAGTATTTT	CASSPLRTVSTDTQYF
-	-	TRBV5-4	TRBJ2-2	TGTGCCAGCAGGACAAGGGGGAACACCGGGGAGCTGTTTTTT	CASRTRGNTGELFF
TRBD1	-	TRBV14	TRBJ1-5	TGTGCCAGCAGCCCGCGGGGACAGGGACCTCAGCCCCAGCATTTT	CASSPRGQGPQPQHF
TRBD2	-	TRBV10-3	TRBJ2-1	TGTGCCATCAGTGAGTCAAGCGGGAGGGCCCTCCGTGAGCAGTTCTTC	CAISESSGRALREQFF
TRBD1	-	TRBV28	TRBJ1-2	TGTGCCAGCAGTTACCCGACAGGGGCTAACTATGGCTACACCTTC	CASSYPTGANYGYTF
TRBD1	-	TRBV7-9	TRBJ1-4	TGTGCCAGCAGCACCGGGACAGCCCTATCGAGGACTAATGAAAAACTGTTTTTT	CASSTGTALSRTNEKLFF
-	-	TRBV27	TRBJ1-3	TGTGCCAGCAGGGCTTCGGGGGAAGCTGGAAACACCATATATTTT	CASRASGEAGNTIYF
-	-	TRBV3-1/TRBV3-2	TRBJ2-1	TGTGCCAGCAGCCAAGATGACCTAGCTGAGCAGTTCTTC	CASSQDDLAEQFF
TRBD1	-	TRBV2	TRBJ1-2	TGTGCCACCGGGACAGACTATGGCTACACCTTC	CATGTDYGYTF
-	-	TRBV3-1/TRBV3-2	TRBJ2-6	TGTGCCAGCAGCCAGGAACGGGTAGCTGGGGCCAACGTCCTGACTTTC	CASSQERVAGANVLTF
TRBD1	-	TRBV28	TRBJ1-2	TGTGCCAGCAGGTATCAGGGGGCGCACGGCCCCTATGGCTACACCTTC	CASRYQGAHGPYGYTF
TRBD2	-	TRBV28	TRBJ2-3	TGTGCCAGCAGTGTCCGACTAGCGGGACTACTAGATACGCAGTATTTT	CASSVRLAGLLDTQYF